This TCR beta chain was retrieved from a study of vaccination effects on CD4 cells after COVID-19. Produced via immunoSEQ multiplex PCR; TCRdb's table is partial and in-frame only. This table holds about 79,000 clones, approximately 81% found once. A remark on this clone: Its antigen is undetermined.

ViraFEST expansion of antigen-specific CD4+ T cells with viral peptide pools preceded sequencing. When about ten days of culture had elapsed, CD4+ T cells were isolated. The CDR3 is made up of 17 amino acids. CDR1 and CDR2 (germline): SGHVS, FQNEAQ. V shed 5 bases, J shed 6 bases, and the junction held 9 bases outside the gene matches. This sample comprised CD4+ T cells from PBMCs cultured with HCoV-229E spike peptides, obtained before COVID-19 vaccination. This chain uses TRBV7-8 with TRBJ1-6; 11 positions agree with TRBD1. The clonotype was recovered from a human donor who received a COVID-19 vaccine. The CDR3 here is CASSAPRGQGVNSPLHF. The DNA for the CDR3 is TGTGCCAGCAGCGCTCCTAGGGGACAGGGGGTTAATTCACCCCTCCACTTT.